The subject of this entry is one T cell receptor beta chain. Profiling relied on immunoSEQ multiplex PCR, and the TCRdb table lists in-frame clones only, not all of them. Of nearly 110,000 clones listed, about nine tenths are singletons. The data are from a study of T cell changes during pregnancy in multiple sclerosis. The CDR3 sequence is 15 residues long. J gave up 3 bases and V 1 base, and 6 bases lay outside the gene matches. The germline V gene encodes CDR1 LNHDA and CDR2 SQIVND (reference sequence). The chain recombines TRBV19 with TRBJ2-7; 7 nucleotides match TRBD1. The source is a female donor in good health, enrolled as a control in a pregnancy study. The material sequenced was peripheral blood, taken in the third trimester of pregnancy. CDR3 sequence reads: CASSIAPGQNYEQYF. Written as DNA, the CDR3 is TGTGCCAGTAGTATAGCACCGGGACAGAACTACGAGCAGTACTTC.